These 9 T cell receptor beta chains were sequenced from one sample in a study of CD8 T cells in Susac syndrome. Random hexamers were used to reverse transcribe the RNA input (about 0.5 to 1 ug). TCRdb analysed the immunoSEQ multiplex PCR reads with MiXCR anew, one entry per CDR3 protein. This table has fewer than 200,000 distinct CDR3 sequences, about 95% appearing once. Sequenced input: CD8+ T cells from PBMCs. The receptors were sampled from a human donor with multiple sclerosis.

The genes are TRBV7-9 and TRBJ2-7; D unclear. The CDR3 sequence is 11 residues long. The germline CDR1 and CDR2 sequences are SEHNR and FQNEAQ (reference sequence). The V end lost 5 bases, the J end lost 3 bases, and 5 bases lay between the germline ends. CDR3 nucleotides: TGTGCCAGCAGCGGAAACTACGAGCAGTACTTC. Protein: CASSGNYEQYF. Full variable domain (remainder filled in from reference TRBV7-9 and TRBJ2-7): DTGVSQNPRHKITKRGQNVTFRCDPISEHNRLYWYRQTLGQGPEFLTYFQNEAQLEKSRLLSDRFSAERPKGSFSTLEIQRTEQGDSAMYLCASSGNYEQYFGPGTRLTVT.

The chain has TRBV18 and TRBJ2-1; possible D gene TRBD1, 6 bases. V lost 5 bases to trimming and J lost 6 bases, with 17 bases between them. This CDR3 region has 15 residues. Germline lookup yields CDR1 KGHSH and CDR2 LQKENI. CDR3 residues: CASSRQALSGNEQFF. CDR3 sequence (DNA): TGTGCCAGCTCAAGACAGGCACTGTCTGGCAATGAGCAGTTCTTC.

The CDR3 reads CASSFTSAIDEQYF. The DNA for the CDR3 is TGCGCCAGCAGCTTTACCTCGGCGATAGACGAGCAGTACTTC. This chain joins TRBV5-1 and TRBJ2-7; no reliable D call. The CDR3 has 14 amino acids. Germline values: CDR1 SGHRS, CDR2 YFSETQ. Trimming pared 2 bases from V and 5 bases from J, leaving 14 bases between.

This rearrangement joins TRBV18 to TRBJ2-7; 8 bases align to TRBD1. The CDR3 covers 13 residues. V shed 3 bases and J 5 bases; nucleotides not matched to a gene: 3. Germline lookup yields CDR1 KGHSH and CDR2 LQKENI. This CDR3 is CASSPSTGDEQYF. Written as DNA, the CDR3 is TGTGCCAGCTCACCCTCGACAGGGGACGAGCAGTACTTC.

This chain uses TRBV27 with TRBJ2-3; D is unclear. With 10 bases removed from V and 0 bases from J, the gap between germline ends came to 14 bases. Germline V gives CDR1 MNHEY, CDR2 SMNVEV (reference sequence). The CDR3 contains 14 residues. CDR3 protein: CATLDLESTDTQYF. The CDR3, as DNA: TGTGCCACCCTTGATCTAGAGAGCACAGATACGCAGTATTTT.

DNA of the CDR3: TGTGCCAGCAGCCAAGATCCGGGGCCACAAGAGACCCAGTACTTC. Its protein product is CASSQDPGPQETQYF. V gene TRBV3-1 combines with J gene TRBJ2-5; D possibly matches TRBD1 or TRBD2 (5 bases each). The CDR3 length is 15 residues. CDR1 LGHDT and CDR2 YNNKEL come from the germline V gene (reference sequence). Trimming took off 0 bases at V and 2 bases at J, with 10 bases between the two ends.

This chain links TRBV20-1 with TRBJ2-1; D perhaps matches TRBD2 (6 bases). The CDR3 loop spans 14 amino acids. In germline, CDR1 is DFQATT, CDR2 SNEGSKA (reference sequence). The CDR3: CSAPQEGDWDEQFF. The CDR3 coding sequence is TGCAGCGCTCCGCAGGAGGGAGACTGGGATGAGCAGTTCTTC.

This chain links TRBV14 with TRBJ1-2, with 9 positions matching TRBD1. Trimming removed 1 base from V and 6 bases from J; junction bases left unmatched: 0. The CDR3 extends over 13 amino acids. Germline CDR1 reads SGHDN; CDR2 reads FVKESK. CDR3 in amino acids: CASSQGTGDGYTF. CDR3 nucleotide sequence: TGTGCCAGCAGCCAAGGGACAGGGGATGGCTACACCTTC.

This sequence joins TRBV7-3 and TRBJ2-3; D is unclear. This CDR3 has 15 residues. The germline CDR1 and CDR2 sequences are SGHTA and FQGTGA. V gave up 4 bases and J gave up 0 bases, with 11 bases separating them. CDR3 loop: CASSYTFGSTDTQYF. The CDR3 DNA reads TGTGCCAGCAGCTACACATTTGGTAGCACAGATACGCAGTATTTT.